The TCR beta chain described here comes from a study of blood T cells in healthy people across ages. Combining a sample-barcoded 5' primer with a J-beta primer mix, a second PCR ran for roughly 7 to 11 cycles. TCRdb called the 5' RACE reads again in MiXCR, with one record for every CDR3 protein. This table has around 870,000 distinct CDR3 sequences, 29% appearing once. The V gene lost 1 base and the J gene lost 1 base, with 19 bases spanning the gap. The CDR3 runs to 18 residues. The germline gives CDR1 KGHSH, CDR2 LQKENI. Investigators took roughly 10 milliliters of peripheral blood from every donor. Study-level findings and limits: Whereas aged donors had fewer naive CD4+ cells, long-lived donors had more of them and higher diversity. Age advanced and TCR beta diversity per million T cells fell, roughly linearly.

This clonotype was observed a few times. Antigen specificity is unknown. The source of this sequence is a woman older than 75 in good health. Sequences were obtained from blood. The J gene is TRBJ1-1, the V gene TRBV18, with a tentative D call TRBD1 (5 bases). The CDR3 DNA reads TGTGCCAGCTCACCACGAGTGAAAGGGGCGATAGGGAACACTGAAGCTTTCTTT. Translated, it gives CASSPRVKGAIGNTEAFF.